This T cell receptor beta chain came from a study of cytomegalovirus exposure and HLA in healthy donors. The CDR3 has 16 amino acids. With V trimmed by 4 bases and J by 1 base, 10 bases remained unmatched. CDR1 is SGHRS and CDR2 is YFSETQ in the germline V gene. Repertoires were generated with immunoSEQ multiplex PCR, while TCRdb's copy carries only in-frame clones and drops some. Seen here are 100,000 to 120,000 clones, 70% to 90% observed once, and the top ten hold approximately 1.5%. V is TRBV5-1 and J is TRBJ2-7; 8 bases line up with TRBD1. Source material: PBMCs. This TCR was sampled from a woman in her 30s in good health and CMV-seropositive. CDR3: CASSLGRDRRSYEQYF. CDR3 sequence (DNA): TGCGCCAGCAGCCTTGGCCGGGACAGGCGATCCTACGAGCAGTACTTC. The full variable domain, with the rest looked up from reference TRBV5-1 and TRBJ2-7, is KAGVTQTPRYLIKTRGQQVTLSCSPISGHRSVSWYQQTPGQGLQFLFEYFSETQRNKGNFPGRFSGRQFSNSRSEMNVSTLELGDSALYLCASSLGRDRRSYEQYFGPGTRLTVT.